The 23 T cell receptor beta chains reported below all come from one sample, sequenced in a study of cytomegalovirus exposure and HLA in healthy donors (dated by TCRdb to about 2017). Library preparation used the immunoSEQ multiplex PCR assay. A mixture of 60 forward primers for TCR Vbeta segments and 13 reverse primers for TCR Jbeta segments was used in the multiplex PCR. TCRdb retrieved this table from immuneACCESS and kept in-frame rearrangements only. Not all clones are present; in checked studies, unresolved V genes account for under half, and no reason is known for the remainder. In all, the sample holds some 93,000 clones, and just under 80% of those were seen once. In total, the top ten clones hold approximately 3.3% of the sample. Source material: PBMCs. These receptors were collected from a woman in her thirties or forties in good health and CMV-seronegative.

The V and J genes are TRBV7-3 and TRBJ2-1; 8 bases map to TRBD1. The V segment lost 3 bases and the J segment 4 bases; nucleotides outside the gene matches: 5. Germline V lookup: CDR1 SGHTA, CDR2 FQGTGA. The CDR3 totals 15 residues. The CDR3 DNA reads as TGTGCCAGCAGCTTGGTCAGGGGGCTGTACAATGAGCAGTTCTTC. Translating it yields CASSLVRGLYNEQFF.

The chain is built from TRBV6-6 and TRBJ2-7, with 8 bases fitting TRBD1. After removal of 5 bases from V and 2 bases from J, the junction contained 5 bases not matched to a gene. The CDR3 is 14 residues long. The V gene's germline CDR1 is MNHNY and CDR2 SVGAGI (reference sequence). CDR3 region: CASSRGTGAYEQYF. CDR3 nucleotide sequence: TGTGCCAGCAGTCGCGGGACAGGTGCCTACGAGCAGTACTTC.

The chain employs TRBV19 and TRBJ1-3; TRBD1 matches at 8 bases. Germline assignment: CDR1 LNHDA and CDR2 SQIVND (reference sequence). The CDR3 has 16 residues. The junction had 9 bases not matched to a gene; V was cut back by 8 bases and J by 0 bases. As DNA, the CDR3 is TGTGCCAGTCACTTGGGACAGGTGATCTCTGGAAACACCATATATTTT. This translates into CASHLGQVISGNTIYF. Combining the CDR3 with reference TRBV19 and TRBJ1-3 gives the whole variable domain DGGITQSPKYLFRKEGQNVTLSCEQNLNHDAMYWYRQDPGQGLRLIYYSQIVNDFQKGDIAEGYSVSREKKESFPLTVTSAQKNPTAFYLCASHLGQVISGNTIYFGEGSWLTVV.

The genes are TRBV10-1 and TRBJ2-1, with 10 bases aligning to TRBD2. Germline trimming cut 5 bases from V and 10 bases from J; bases unmatched to any gene: 5. There are 13 residues in the CDR3. Germline CDR1 and CDR2: WNHNN and SYGVQD (reference sequence). The CDR3 DNA reads as TGCGCCAGCAGTCTAGCGGGAGTTCGAGAGCAGTTCTTC. Protein sequence: CASSLAGVREQFF.

The chain links TRBV11-1 to TRBJ2-1; D is uncertain. Germline V lookup: CDR1 SGHAT, CDR2 FQDESV (reference sequence). V lost 4 bases and J lost 1, with 20 bases in between. This CDR3 has 18 amino acids. The CDR3 nucleotides are TGTGCCAGCAGCTCAGGTTGGGCAGGTCAAATGTCCTACAATGAGCAGTTCTTC. The encoded protein is CASSSGWAGQMSYNEQFF. The full variable domain, rest sourced from reference TRBV11-1 and TRBJ2-1, is EAEVAQSPRYKITEKSQAVAFWCDPISGHATLYWYRQILGQGPELLVQFQDESVVDDSQLPKDRFSAERLKGVDSTLKIQPAELGDSAMYLCASSSGWAGQMSYNEQFFGPGTRLTVL.

The genes are TRBV28 and TRBJ2-7, with 14 bases matching TRBD2. The V gene's germline CDR1 is MDHEN and CDR2 SYDVKM. The junction had 18 bases not matched to a gene; V was cut back by 6 bases and J by 2 bases. CDR3 length: 20 amino acids. The CDR3 DNA is TGTGCCAGCAGCTCCTCAGTGACTAGCGGGAGGGCCGGAATGCCCTACGAGCAGTACTTC. Its translation is CASSSSVTSGRAGMPYEQYF.

The chain couples TRBV15 to TRBJ2-7, with D uncertain. V was shortened by 0 bases and J by 7 bases, with 16 bases between the two germline ends. Germline loops: CDR1 LNHNV, CDR2 YYDKDF (reference sequence). This CDR3 is built from 15 residues. DNA of the CDR3: TGTGCCACCAGCAGAGATAATGAAGGAGATGGGGAGCAGTACTTC. It encodes CATSRDNEGDGEQYF.

The chain combines TRBV6-6 with TRBJ2-1, with 7 bases fitting TRBD1. J lost 0 bases, V lost 10 bases, and 9 bases had no gene match. The CDR3 has 15 amino acids. Germline V gene lookup returns CDR1 MNHNY and CDR2 SVGAGI (reference sequence). The CDR3 reads CATTLGDSSYNEQFF. The CDR3 region has the DNA TGTGCCACCACCCTCGGGGACAGCTCCTACAATGAGCAGTTCTTC.

The chain uses TRBV5-5 and TRBJ1-1; 8 bases map to TRBD1. Trimming cost V 1 base and J 8 bases; bases outside gene matches: 7. The CDR3 is 14 residues long. Germline V gives CDR1 SGHKS, CDR2 YYEKEE (reference sequence). CDR3: CASSLSTGVGEAFF. CDR3 DNA sequence: TGTGCCAGCAGCTTGTCGACAGGGGTAGGGGAAGCTTTCTTT. Drawing the rest from reference TRBV5-5 and TRBJ1-1, the complete variable domain is DAGVTQSPTHLIKTRGQQVTLRCSPISGHKSVSWYQQVLGQGPQFIFQYYEKEERGRGNFPDRFSARQFPNYSSELNVNALLLGDSALYLCASSLSTGVGEAFFGQGTRLTVV.

The genes are TRBV21-1 and TRBJ2-7; the table assigns TRBD1, which was not confirmed against the DNA. TRBV21-1 is listed as a pseudogene. The CDR3 is made up of 15 amino acids. The CDR3 sequence: CANPGAVGSSYEQYF. The CDR3 DNA follows: TGTGCCAACCCTGGGGCAGTAGGAAGCTCCTACGAGCAGTACTTC.

The chain couples TRBV28 to TRBJ2-7; D unresolved. Germline CDR1 and CDR2: MDHEN and SYDVKM. CDR3 length: 11 residues. V was pared by 5 bases and J by 4 bases, with 6 bases between. CDR3: CASSIKYEQYF. CDR3 sequence (DNA): TGTGCCAGCAGTATTAAATACGAGCAGTACTTC.

The chain uses TRBV4-2 and TRBJ2-1, with TRBD2 matching over 8 bases. Germline-derived CDR1 and CDR2 are LGHNA and YNFKEQ. With 3 bases clipped from V and 3 bases from J, the junction kept 13 bases outside the gene matches. The CDR3 extends over 18 amino acids. CDR3 protein: CASSQYTSGNPVYNEQFF. CDR3 bases: TGTGCCAGCAGCCAGTACACTAGCGGTAACCCCGTCTACAATGAGCAGTTCTTC.

The chain recombines TRBV15 with TRBJ1-5, with D possibly TRBD1 on 6 matching bases. Trimming shortened V by 5 bases and J by 2 bases, and 13 bases separated the two germline ends. This CDR3 comprises 15 residues. From germline, CDR1 is LNHNV and CDR2 YYDKDF (reference sequence). CDR3 sequence (DNA): TGTGCCACCAGCCTGGGGGGGCGAGGCAATCAGCCCCAGCATTTT. Residues: CATSLGGRGNQPQHF.

This chain joins TRBV28 and TRBJ1-5; TRBD1 might be the D (6 bases). The CDR3 has 15 amino acids. V was trimmed by 6 bases and J by 0 bases, leaving 12 bases between them. Germline CDR1 and CDR2: MDHEN and SYDVKM. CDR3 in amino acids: CASRDRPISNQPQHF. The CDR3 DNA sequence: TGTGCCAGCAGGGACAGACCGATTAGCAATCAGCCCCAGCATTTT. Using reference TRBV28 and TRBJ1-5 for the parts outside the CDR3, the full variable domain is DVKVTQSSRYLVKRTGEKVFLECVQDMDHENMFWYRQDPGLGLRLIYFSYDVKMKEKGDIPEGYSVSREKKERFSLILESASTNQTSMYLCASRDRPISNQPQHFGDGTRLSIL.

The CDR3 region has the DNA TGCGCCAGCAGCTTACAGGGGCCGCTAAGCTACGAGCAGTACTTC. It translates to CASSLQGPLSYEQYF. The rearrangement joins TRBV5-1 to TRBJ2-7; 7 nucleotides match TRBD1. Germline V CDR1 and CDR2: SGHRS, YFSETQ. After removal of 2 bases from V and 3 bases from J, the junction contained 8 bases not matched to a gene. CDR3 size: 15 residues.

The chain couples TRBV5-1 to TRBJ1-1, with D perhaps TRBD1 (5 bases). This CDR3 comprises 13 residues. V was cut by 2 bases and J by 1 base, with 6 bases left in between. Per germline, CDR1 SGHRS and CDR2 YFSETQ. CDR3 residues: CASSLRGNTEAFF. CDR3 coding DNA: TGCGCCAGCAGCTTAAGGGGGAACACTGAAGCTTTCTTT.

The chain is built from TRBV4-1 and TRBJ1-3, with 10 positions matching TRBD1. With 5 bases clipped from V and 4 bases from J, the junction kept 11 bases outside the gene matches. Germline CDR1 MGHRA, CDR2 YSYEKL. The CDR3 spans 17 residues. This CDR3 reads CASSGSGTGVGGNTIYF. For the CDR3, the DNA is TGCGCCAGCAGCGGGAGCGGGACAGGGGTCGGCGGAAACACCATATATTTT.

This chain uses TRBV7-2 with TRBJ2-3; D remains unclear. Germline-derived CDR1 and CDR2 are SGHTA and FQGNSA. The V gene lost 3 bases and the J gene lost 4 bases, with 5 bases spanning the gap. This CDR3 has 12 residues. CDR3: CASSLGPDTQYF. The CDR3 nucleotides read TGTGCCAGCAGCTTGGGCCCAGATACGCAGTATTTT. Full variable domain (missing parts from reference TRBV7-2 and TRBJ2-3): GAGVSQSPSNKVTEKGKDVELRCDPISGHTALYWYRQSLGQGLEFLIYFQGNSAPDKSGLPSDRFSAERTGGSVSTLTIQRTQQEDSAVYLCASSLGPDTQYFGPGTRLTVL.

V usage is TRBV5-5 and J usage is TRBJ1-1; 7 bases line up with TRBD1. The CDR3 extends over 15 amino acids. V lost 2 bases to trimming and J lost 0 bases; unmatched junction nucleotides: 4. Germline CDR1 SGHKS, CDR2 YYEKEE (reference sequence). The CDR3 nucleotides read TGTGCCAGCAGCTTACAGGGGCCTTTGAACACTGAAGCTTTCTTT. It yields the protein CASSLQGPLNTEAFF.

Only a few counts were recorded for this clone. V and J are TRBV7-2 and TRBJ1-1, with D possibly TRBD1 on 5 matching bases. This CDR3 is 14 amino acids long. Trimming pared 3 bases from V and 4 bases from J, leaving 12 bases between. Germline V CDR1 and CDR2: SGHTA, FQGNSA. The CDR3 spells CASSLRQGGTEAFF. CDR3 bases: TGTGCCAGCAGCTTGAGGCAGGGAGGCACTGAAGCTTTCTTT.

This clone was detected a few times. V is TRBV4-3 and J is TRBJ2-2; TRBD1 matches 7 bases. The CDR3 is 15 amino acids. Germline V lookup: CDR1 LGHNA, CDR2 YSLEER. V was clipped by 2 bases and J by 7 bases; unmatched bases: 7. CDR3 sequence (DNA): TGCGCCAGCAGCCAATACACGCAGGGGGACGGGGAGCTGTTTTTT. This translates into CASSQYTQGDGELFF.

This clone has a single count. The V and J genes are TRBV29-1 and TRBJ1-2; 7 bases agree with TRBD1. V shed 5 bases, J shed 2 bases, and the junction held 5 bases outside the gene matches. Germline CDR1 reads SQVTM; CDR2 reads ANQGSEA. The CDR3 spans 13 residues. The CDR3 sequence is CSVRLGQNYGYTF. The CDR3 DNA reads as TGCAGCGTTCGCCTGGGACAGAACTATGGCTACACCTTC.

The chain recombines TRBV10-3 with TRBJ2-7; D is perhaps TRBD1 (5 bases). Deletions cut 10 bases from V and 5 bases from J, with 27 bases between. The CDR3 sequence is 16 residues long. Germline V CDR1 and CDR2: ENHRY, SYGVKD. Here the CDR3 DNA reads TGTGCCACCCTAACCCCCCAGGGTGGCTCTTGGGACGAGCAGTACTTC. Protein: CATLTPQGGSWDEQYF.